A single sample is the source of the 3 T cell receptor beta chains below, sequenced in a study of T cell repertoires in cytomegalovirus infection. Using its own MiXCR run on the reads, TCRdb lists one record per CDR3 protein. The sample holds about 320,000 distinct CDR3 sequences, 8% to 10% seen once. Material: PBMCs. The receptors come from a human donor in good health (CMV status not recorded). Some clones in this sample may be carry-over from other donors' samples.

The rearrangement joins TRBV5-6 to TRBJ1-1, with D perhaps TRBD1 (5 bases). The CDR3 extends over 14 amino acids. V dropped 4 bases and J dropped 4 bases, with 14 bases sitting between them. Germline loops: CDR1 SGHDT, CDR2 YYEEEE. The CDR3 reads CASSVGGSGTEAFF. As DNA, the CDR3 is TGTGCCAGCAGCGTGGGGGGAAGTGGCACTGAAGCTTTCTTT.

The chain combines TRBV4-2 with TRBJ2-5, with 14 bases matching TRBD2. Germline assignment: CDR1 LGHNA and CDR2 YNFKEQ. The CDR3 spans 21 residues. V lost 0 bases to trimming and J lost 4 bases; unmatched junction nucleotides: 16. The CDR3 reads CASSQDPRMYGLAGGLETQYF. The CDR3 DNA follows: TGTGCCAGCAGCCAAGATCCCCGGATGTATGGACTAGCGGGAGGTCTAGAGACCCAGTACTTC.

The chain recombines TRBV6-5 with TRBJ2-5; perhaps TRBD2 as D (6 bases). The CDR3 totals 15 residues. Trimming cost V 4 bases and J 5 bases, with 17 bases left between them. The germline CDR1 and CDR2 sequences are MNHEY and SVGAGI. CDR3 bases: TGTGCCAGCAGTTCCGGACTCCTCGGGAGTGAGACCCAGTACTTC. Translating gives CASSSGLLGSETQYF.